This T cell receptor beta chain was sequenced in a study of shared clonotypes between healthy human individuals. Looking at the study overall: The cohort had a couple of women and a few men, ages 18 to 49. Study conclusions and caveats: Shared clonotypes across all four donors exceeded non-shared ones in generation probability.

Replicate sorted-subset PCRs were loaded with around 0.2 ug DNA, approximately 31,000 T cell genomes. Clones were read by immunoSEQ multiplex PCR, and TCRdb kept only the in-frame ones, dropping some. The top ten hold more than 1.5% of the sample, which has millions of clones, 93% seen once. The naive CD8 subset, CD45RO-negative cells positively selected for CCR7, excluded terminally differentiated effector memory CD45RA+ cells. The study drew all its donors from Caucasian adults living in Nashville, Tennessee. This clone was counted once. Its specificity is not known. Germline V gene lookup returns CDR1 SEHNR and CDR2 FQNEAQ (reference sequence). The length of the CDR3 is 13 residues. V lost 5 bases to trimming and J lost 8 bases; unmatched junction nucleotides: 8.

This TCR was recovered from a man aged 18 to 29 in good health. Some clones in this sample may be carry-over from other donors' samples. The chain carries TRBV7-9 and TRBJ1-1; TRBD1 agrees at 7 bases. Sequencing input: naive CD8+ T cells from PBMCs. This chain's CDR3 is CASSDNRGREAFF. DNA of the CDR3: TGTGCCAGCAGCGACAACAGGGGCCGGGAAGCTTTCTTT.